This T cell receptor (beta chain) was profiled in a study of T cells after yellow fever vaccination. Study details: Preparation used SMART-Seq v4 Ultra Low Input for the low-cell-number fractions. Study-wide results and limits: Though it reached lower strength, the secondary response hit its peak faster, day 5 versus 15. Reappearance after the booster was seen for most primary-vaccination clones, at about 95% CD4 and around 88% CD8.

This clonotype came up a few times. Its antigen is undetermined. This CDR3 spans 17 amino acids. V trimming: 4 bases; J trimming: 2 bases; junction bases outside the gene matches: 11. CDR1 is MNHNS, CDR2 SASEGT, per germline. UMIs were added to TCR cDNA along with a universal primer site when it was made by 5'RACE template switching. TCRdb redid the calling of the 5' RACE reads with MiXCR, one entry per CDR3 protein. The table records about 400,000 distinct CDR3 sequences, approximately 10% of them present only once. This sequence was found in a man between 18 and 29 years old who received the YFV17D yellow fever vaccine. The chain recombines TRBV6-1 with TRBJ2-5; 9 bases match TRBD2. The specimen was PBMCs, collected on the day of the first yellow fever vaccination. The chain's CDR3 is CASSANPTSGFQETQYF. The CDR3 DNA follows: TGTGCCAGCAGTGCCAACCCGACTAGCGGTTTTCAAGAGACCCAGTACTTC.